The present T cell receptor beta chain was sequenced within a study of blood T cells in healthy people across ages. Study-wide points: The diversity estimates, figures obtained from one million T cells, were considered underestimates.

The authors ran a second PCR of about 7 to 11 cycles using a sample-barcoded 5' primer and a J-beta primer mix. Every sample gave at least 2.5 million paired-end reads containing CDR3. A single record per CDR3 protein comes from TCRdb applying MiXCR to the 5' RACE reads. Of hundreds of thousands of distinct CDR3 sequences in the sample, about half were seen once. As to this clonotype: Antigen specificity is unknown.

The source material was blood. The sequence came from an older man in good health.

DNA for the CDR3: TGCAGTGCTGGGGGGGGATTTAGCTACGAGCAGTACTTC. Translating gives CSAGGGFSYEQYF. This chain joins TRBV20-1 and TRBJ2-7; TRBD2 matches at 7 bases. The V gene end was trimmed by 5 bases and the J gene end by 3 bases; junction bases not matched to a gene: 7. From germline, CDR1 is DFQATT and CDR2 SNEGSKA (reference sequence). The CDR3 has 13 residues.